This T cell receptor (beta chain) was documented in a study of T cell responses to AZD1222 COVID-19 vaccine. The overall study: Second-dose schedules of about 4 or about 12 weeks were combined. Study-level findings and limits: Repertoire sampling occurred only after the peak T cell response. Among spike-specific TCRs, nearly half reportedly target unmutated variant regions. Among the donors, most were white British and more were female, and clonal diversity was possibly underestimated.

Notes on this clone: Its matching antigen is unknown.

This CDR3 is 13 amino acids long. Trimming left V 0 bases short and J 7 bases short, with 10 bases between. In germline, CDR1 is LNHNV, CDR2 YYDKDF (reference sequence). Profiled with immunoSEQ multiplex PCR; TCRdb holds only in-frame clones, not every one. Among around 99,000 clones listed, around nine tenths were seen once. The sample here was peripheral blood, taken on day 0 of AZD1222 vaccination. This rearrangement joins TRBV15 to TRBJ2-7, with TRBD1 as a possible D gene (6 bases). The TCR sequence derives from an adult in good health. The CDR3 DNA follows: TGTGCCACCAGCAGAGATTGGGGGCATGAGCAGTACGTC. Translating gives CATSRDWGHEQYV.